The 30 T cell receptor beta chains below all came from one sample that was sequenced in a study of beta chain features in type 1 diabetes (dated by TCRdb to the late 2010s). Library construction relied on the immunoSEQ multiplex PCR assay. All of the isolated RNA was reverse transcribed with the High Capacity cDNA Reverse Transcription Kit, so expressed TCRB transcripts were sequenced. In TCRdb, the immuneACCESS table is reduced to in-frame sequences with V and J assigned. These tables do not hold every clone; where another copy was compared, an unresolved V gene accounts for under half, and the others remain unexplained. This sample holds some 500,000 clones; around 10% were observed only once. Of the sample, over 0.035% falls within the top ten clones. The sample was naive CD4+ T cells from blood. The sample's cell subset or site label is to be understood as: true naive CD4+ T cells. The origin of the receptors is a woman under 30 in good health.

The chain employs TRBV7-8 and TRBJ2-3; a weak D match, TRBD2 (6 bases). The CDR3 contains 15 residues. V was shortened by 0 bases and J by 7 bases, with 14 bases between the two germline ends. Germline CDR1 and CDR2: SGHVS and FQNEAQ. CDR3 protein: CASSLADGSVYTQYF. CDR3 coding DNA: TGTGCCAGCAGCTTAGCTGACGGGAGCGTTTATACGCAGTATTTT. The full variable domain, completed using reference TRBV7-8 and TRBJ2-3, is GAGVSQSPRYKVAKRGQDVALRCDPISGHVSLFWYQQALGQGPEFLTYFQNEAQLDKSGLPSDRFFAERPEGSVSTLKIQRTQQEDSAVYLCASSLADGSVYTQYFGPGTRLTVL.

With regard to this clone: Other DNA variants within this sample encode the same CDR3. DNA of the CDR3: TGCAGTGCTAGAGACCGCGAAAAACTGTTTTTT. Its translation is CSARDREKLFF. The genes are TRBV20-1 and TRBJ1-4; D not resolved. Germline loops: CDR1 DFQATT, CDR2 SNEGSKA (reference sequence). The length of the CDR3 is 11 residues. V was shortened by 0 bases and J by 8 bases, with 4 bases between the two germline ends.

This clone was picked up a small number of times. The gene calls are TRBV9 and TRBJ2-3; tentative D call: TRBD1 (6 bases). Germline loops: CDR1 SGDLS, CDR2 YYNGEE. The CDR3 is 14 residues long. Trimming stripped 0 bases from V and 2 bases from J, with 7 bases between. This CDR3 is CASSVEGHTDTQYF. CDR3 bases: TGTGCCAGCAGCGTAGAGGGACACACAGATACGCAGTATTTT.

This clone turned up a few times. The chain couples TRBV9 to TRBJ1-2; 7 nucleotides line up with TRBD1. Per the germline V gene, CDR1 is SGDLS and CDR2 is YYNGEE. The V segment lost 2 bases and the J segment 6 bases; nucleotides outside the gene matches: 4. This CDR3 is 13 amino acids long. CDR3 DNA sequence: TGTGCCAGCAGCGTGGGGACAGCTGATGGCTACACCTTC. This codes for CASSVGTADGYTF.

J is TRBJ2-3 and V is TRBV7-3; unclear D gene. Germline V gene lookup returns CDR1 SGHTA and CDR2 FQGTGA. CDR3 length: 13 amino acids. The V gene lost 6 bases and the J gene lost 0 bases, with 7 bases spanning the gap. CDR3 nucleotide sequence: TGTGCCAGCAGGGACCTCAGCACAGATACGCAGTATTTT. Encoded protein: CASRDLSTDTQYF. The whole variable domain, filled in from reference TRBV7-3 and TRBJ2-3, reads GAGVSQTPSNKVTEKGKYVELRCDPISGHTALYWYRQSLGQGPEFLIYFQGTGAADDSGLPNDRFFAVRPEGSVSTLKIQRTERGDSAVYLCASRDLSTDTQYFGPGTRLTVL.

The chain couples TRBV28 to TRBJ2-1; 7 bases fit TRBD2. The J segment lost 8 bases and the V segment lost 7 bases, leaving 8 bases of the junction unmatched. The CDR3 totals 13 residues. Germline CDR1 is MDHEN and CDR2 is SYDVKM. This chain's CDR3 is CASTSGARDEQFF. CDR3 sequence (DNA): TGTGCCAGCACGAGCGGGGCAAGGGATGAGCAGTTCTTC.

This clone was seen only a few times. For the CDR3, the DNA is TGTGCCAGCAGGTACTCGGGACTCGCCCTGCGGGAGACCCAGTACTTC. It codes for CASRYSGLALRETQYF. The chain recombines TRBV28 with TRBJ2-5, with D perhaps TRBD2 (6 bases). This CDR3 contains 16 residues. V lost 6 bases and J 5 bases, leaving 22 bases between the germline ends. Germline loops: CDR1 MDHEN, CDR2 SYDVKM. Supplemented by reference TRBV28 and TRBJ2-5, the full variable domain reads DVKVTQSSRYLVKRTGEKVFLECVQDMDHENMFWYRQDPGLGLRLIYFSYDVKMKEKGDIPEGYSVSREKKERFSLILESASTNQTSMYLCASRYSGLALRETQYFGPGTRLLVL.

This clone was counted a few times. This chain joins TRBV29-1 and TRBJ2-5, with TRBD2 as a possible D gene (6 bases). The germline V gene has CDR1 SQVTM and CDR2 ANQGSEA. The CDR3 is made up of 18 amino acids. The V and J ends lost 1 base and 0 bases respectively, with 21 bases between them. The CDR3 DNA is TGCAGCGTTGAAGGGAGGGGCCGTTTAACGATCTACCAAGAGACCCAGTACTTC. Protein sequence: CSVEGRGRLTIYQETQYF. The full variable domain, rest sourced from reference TRBV29-1 and TRBJ2-5, is SAVISQKPSRDICQRGTSLTIQCQVDSQVTMMFWYRQQPGQSLTLIATANQGSEATYESGFVIDKFPISRPNLTFSTLTVSNMSPEDSSIYLCSVEGRGRLTIYQETQYFGPGTRLLVL.

V usage is TRBV7-2 and J usage is TRBJ2-7; 7 nucleotides agree with TRBD2. V was clipped by 1 base and J by 7 bases; unmatched bases: 13. The V gene's germline CDR1 is SGHTA and CDR2 FQGNSA. This CDR3 contains 16 residues. The CDR3 coding sequence is TGTGCCAGCAGCTTAGAAGGCAGGCTCCCGGGAGGTGAGCAGTACTTC. Its translation: CASSLEGRLPGGEQYF.

A few counts support this clone. The rearrangement joins TRBV4-3 to TRBJ2-3, with a weak D call TRBD1 (6 bases). CDR3 length: 17 amino acids. Germline CDR1 LGHNA, CDR2 YSLEER. The V end lost 3 bases, the J end lost 0 bases, and 16 bases lay between the germline ends. CDR3 coding DNA: TGCGCCAGCAGCCAGGGCCCGACAGGAAGCAGCACAGATACGCAGTATTTT. This encodes CASSQGPTGSSTDTQYF.

To note about this clone: At the DNA level, this CDR3 is encoded by other sequences in the same sample as well. V is TRBV9 and J is TRBJ2-5; possibly TRBD1 or TRBD2 for D (5 bases each). The germline V gene has CDR1 SGDLS and CDR2 YYNGEE. Trimming removed 0 bases from V and 5 bases from J, with 5 bases in between. CDR3 length equals 12 residues. This CDR3 reads CASSVGGETQYF. CDR3 sequence (DNA): TGTGCCAGCAGCGTAGGGGGGGAGACCCAGTACTTC. Full variable domain (rest looked up from reference TRBV9 and TRBJ2-5): DSGVTQTPKHLITATGQRVTLRCSPRSGDLSVYWYQQSLDQGLQFLIQYYNGEERAKGNILERFSAQQFPDLHSELNLSSLELGDSALYFCASSVGGETQYFGPGTRLLVL.

This clone turned up a few times. This chain joins TRBV14 and TRBJ1-1, with unresolved D. V lost 8 bases, J lost 2 bases, and 12 bases lay in between. The CDR3 has 13 amino acids. Germline CDR1 SGHDN, CDR2 FVKESK. The CDR3 reads CASSRQVNTEAFF. CDR3 DNA sequence: TGTGCCAGCTCCCGTCAGGTAAACACTGAAGCTTTCTTT.

A few counts support this clone. The chain carries TRBV7-3 and TRBJ2-1, with 7 bases aligning to TRBD1. The germline V gene encodes CDR1 SGHTA and CDR2 FQGTGA. The CDR3 length is 13 residues. J was trimmed by 4 bases and V by 4 bases; bases with no gene match: 1. CDR3 nucleotide sequence: TGTGCCAGCAGCTCGGACAGGTACAATGAGCAGTTCTTC. It encodes CASSSDRYNEQFF.

This clone was seen only a few times. This chain uses TRBV18 with TRBJ2-7; no clear D gene. The germline CDR1 and CDR2 sequences are KGHSH and LQKENI. Trimming removed 6 bases from V and 7 bases from J, with 10 bases in between. This CDR3 comprises 11 residues. This CDR3 reads CASSYDTEQYF. The CDR3 bases are TGTGCCAGCTCCTATGATACGGAGCAGTACTTC. The variable domain in full, completed from reference TRBV18 and TRBJ2-7, reads NAGVMQNPRHLVRRRGQEARLRCSPMKGHSHVYWYRQLPEEGLKFMVYLQKENIIDESGMPKERFSAEFPKEGPSILRIQQVVRGDSAAYFCASSYDTEQYFGPGTRLTVT.

This clone was seen a few times. The same CDR3 also results from other DNA sequences found in this sample. J is TRBJ2-5 and V is TRBV7-9; 7 bases are a match to TRBD1. V lost 5 bases and J lost 4; bases outside the gene matches: 4. Per the germline V gene, CDR1 is SEHNR and CDR2 is FQNEAQ (reference sequence). The CDR3 runs to 13 residues. CDR3 sequence: CASSLRDRETQYF. CDR3 nucleotide sequence: TGTGCCAGCAGCCTCAGGGACAGAGAGACCCAGTACTTC.

The chain carries TRBV2 and TRBJ1-5, with D unclear. The CDR3 contains 16 residues. V lost 3 bases and J lost 0, with 12 bases in between. Germline V gene lookup returns CDR1 SNHLY and CDR2 FYNNEI. CDR3 DNA: TGTGCCAGCAGTGACTATGGCAGCTATAGCAATCAGCCCCAGCATTTT. Its protein product is CASSDYGSYSNQPQHF.

A few counts support this clone. V is TRBV4-3 and J is TRBJ2-1; 8 bases are a match to TRBD1. Per germline, CDR1 LGHNA and CDR2 YSLEER. V shed 4 bases, J shed 8 bases, and the junction held 19 bases outside the gene matches. This CDR3 is 18 amino acids long. The DNA of the CDR3 is TGCGCCAGCAGCCGACAGGGGCTTACTGGATCCCTGGGCGATGAGCAGTTCTTC. Its translation: CASSRQGLTGSLGDEQFF.

The chain employs TRBV11-3 and TRBJ1-2; 8 bases fit TRBD1. The CDR3 has 16 amino acids. Germline V gives CDR1 SGHNT, CDR2 YENEEA. With V trimmed by 4 bases and J by 4 bases, 11 bases remained unmatched. The chain's CDR3 is CASSSAGGSGGYGYTF. The CDR3 nucleotides read TGTGCCAGCAGCTCGGCAGGGGGCTCTGGAGGCTATGGCTACACCTTC.

The gene calls are TRBV18 and TRBJ1-1; D gene ambiguous. The V and J ends lost 3 bases and 1 base respectively, with 6 bases between them. The CDR3 length is 13 residues. The germline gives CDR1 KGHSH, CDR2 LQKENI. In DNA, the CDR3 is TGTGCCAGCTCACCGAAAGGGAACACTGAAGCTTTCTTT. Translated, it gives CASSPKGNTEAFF.

This rearrangement joins TRBV11-3 to TRBJ1-1; D unresolved. The germline V gene has CDR1 SGHNT and CDR2 YENEEA. The CDR3 covers 13 residues. The V end lost 1 base, the J end lost 2 bases, and 5 bases lay between the germline ends. The CDR3: CASSLVSNTEAFF. The DNA for the CDR3 is TGTGCCAGCAGCTTAGTGTCTAACACTGAAGCTTTCTTT.

This clone came up a few times. The chain joins TRBV23-1 to TRBJ2-3; no definite D call. TRBV23-1 is an open reading frame, and its role is uncertain. CDR3 size: 14 residues. Deletions cut 6 bases from V and 6 bases from J, with 16 bases between. The CDR3 nucleotides read TGCGCCAGCAGCCGTCAATCAATTACCGATACGCAGTATTTT. Translating gives CASSRQSITDTQYF.

There are a few counts of this clone. The chain recombines TRBV27 with TRBJ2-3; the D is unclear. Trimming stripped 4 bases from V and 0 bases from J, with 8 bases between. Germline lookup yields CDR1 MNHEY and CDR2 SMNVEV (reference sequence). This CDR3 has 14 residues. CDR3 nucleotide sequence: TGTGCCAGCAGTTCGGGTTATAGCACAGATACGCAGTATTTT. It translates to CASSSGYSTDTQYF.

This clone was recorded a few times. V usage is TRBV5-4 and J usage is TRBJ2-1, with 12 bases identical to TRBD2. This CDR3 has 16 amino acids. Germline CDR1 reads SGHNT; CDR2 reads YYREEE (reference sequence). V gave up 4 bases and J gave up 8 bases; unmatched junction bases: 10. The CDR3 DNA follows: TGTGCCAGCAGCCCGCGGACTAGCGGGACATTATATGAGCAGTTCTTC. It encodes CASSPRTSGTLYEQFF.

The chain uses TRBV6-4 and TRBJ2-2; D uncertain. Trimming removed 0 bases at V and 5 bases at J, with 16 bases between. The CDR3 sequence is 17 residues long. CDR1 is MRHNA and CDR2 is SNTAGT in the germline V gene. The CDR3 DNA follows: TGTGCCAGCAGTGACTCGTTGTTCTTGGGTCGGACCGGGGAGCTGTTTTTT. Translation gives CASSDSLFLGRTGELFF.

CDR3 nucleotides: TGCGCCAGCAGCCAAGATCCAAGGGGAGCTGGGCAAGAGACCCAGTACTTC. It codes for CASSQDPRGAGQETQYF. V is TRBV4-1 and J is TRBJ2-5; tentatively, D is TRBD1 or TRBD2 (5 bases each). The CDR3 is 17 amino acids. Trimming removed 0 bases from V and 2 bases from J, with 16 bases in between. Germline CDR1 is MGHRA and CDR2 is YSYEKL.

This clone was detected only a few times. The CDR3 DNA sequence: TGTGCCAGTGCGACGGGGCCCGCCAACGGTAATGAGCAGTTCTTC. This sequence encodes CASATGPANGNEQFF. The genes are TRBV27 and TRBJ2-1; possibly TRBD1 or TRBD2 for D (5 bases each). The CDR3 covers 15 residues. V was clipped by 9 bases and J by 7 bases, with 22 bases between them. Germline loops: CDR1 MNHEY, CDR2 SMNVEV (reference sequence).

This clone was counted between two and nine times. Other DNA sequences in the same sample also yield this CDR3. The chain has TRBV18 and TRBJ1-2, with unresolved D. The CDR3 is 11 residues long. Germline V lookup: CDR1 KGHSH, CDR2 LQKENI. Deletions cut 3 bases from V and 6 bases from J, with 5 bases between. The CDR3 DNA follows: TGTGCCAGCTCACCTAGCAATGGCTACACCTTC. This gives the protein CASSPSNGYTF.

This clone occurred a few times. Other DNA sequences within the sample encode an identical CDR3. The chain has TRBV18 and TRBJ2-7; D gene uncertain. V shed 2 bases and J shed 5 bases, with 7 bases lying between them. The CDR3 length is 12 residues. The germline V gene encodes CDR1 KGHSH and CDR2 LQKENI. The DNA of the CDR3 is TGTGCCAGCTCACCATCAGGTGACGAGCAGTACGTC. Translated, it gives CASSPSGDEQYV.

This clone was recorded a few times. The rearrangement uses TRBV5-6 and TRBJ2-3; no clear D gene. The CDR3 contains 15 residues. Germline V gives CDR1 SGHDT, CDR2 YYEEEE. With 2 bases removed from V and 6 bases from J, the gap between germline ends came to 16 bases. For the CDR3, the DNA is TGTGCCAGCAGCTTTTTTGACAACCGCGTGGATACGCAGTATTTT. It translates to CASSFFDNRVDTQYF.

This chain connects TRBV2 to TRBJ1-5; tentatively, D is TRBD1 (5 bases). V was trimmed by 6 bases and J by 3 bases, leaving 9 bases between them. The CDR3 has 13 residues. Germline V lookup: CDR1 SNHLY, CDR2 FYNNEI. The CDR3 here is CASRGTVNQPQHF. In DNA, the CDR3 is TGTGCCAGCAGAGGGACTGTCAATCAGCCCCAGCATTTT.